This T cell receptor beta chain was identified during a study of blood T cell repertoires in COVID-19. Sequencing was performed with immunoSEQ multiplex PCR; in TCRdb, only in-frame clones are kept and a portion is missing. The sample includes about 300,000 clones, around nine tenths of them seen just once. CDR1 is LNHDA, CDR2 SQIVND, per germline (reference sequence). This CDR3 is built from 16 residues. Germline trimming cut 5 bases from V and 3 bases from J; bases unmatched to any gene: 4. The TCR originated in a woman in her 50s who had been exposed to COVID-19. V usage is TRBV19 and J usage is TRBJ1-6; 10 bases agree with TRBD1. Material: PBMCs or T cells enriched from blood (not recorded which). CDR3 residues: CASSLGQGSYNSPLHF. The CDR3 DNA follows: TGTGCCAGTAGTCTGGGACAGGGGAGCTATAATTCACCCCTCCACTTT. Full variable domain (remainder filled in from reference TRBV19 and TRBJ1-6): DGGITQSPKYLFRKEGQNVTLSCEQNLNHDAMYWYRQDPGQGLRLIYYSQIVNDFQKGDIAEGYSVSREKKESFPLTVTSAQKNPTAFYLCASSLGQGSYNSPLHFGNGTRLTVT.